Listed below are T cell receptor beta chains from one sample, sequenced in a study of CD8 T cell repertoires and HIV-1 epitope variants. The table came from immunoSEQ multiplex PCR; TCRdb's copy has only in-frame clones and leaves some out. The sample has thousands of clones; roughly 72% are singletons. No antigen has been assigned to these receptors. Sequenced material: cultured CD8+ T cells derived from PBMCs. The source of these receptors is a male donor with HIV. Each CDR3 is given with its conserved first and last residue. Each record gives: J gene, clone size, V gene, D gene, CDR3 protein, CDR3 DNA. D genes are given only for firm matches. For some rows the clone size is stated as once, few or many, or as a class when expanded; others skip it.

J: TRBJ2-3
size: few
V: TRBV9
D: .
CDR3: CASTLINPGAYF
DNA: TGTGCCAGCACCCTAATTAACCCAGGGGCGTATTTT

J: TRBJ2-7
size: once
V: TRBV11-1
D: TRBD1
CDR3: CASSLAGLGQGAYEQYF
DNA: TGTGCCAGCAGCTTAGCAGGACTAGGACAGGGGGCTTATGAGCAGTACTTC

J: TRBJ2-1
size: .
V: TRBV28
D: TRBD2
CDR3: CASSSGAGGTWNEQFF
DNA: TGTGCCAGCAGTTCAGGAGCGGGAGGTACTTGGAATGAGCAGTTCTTC

J: TRBJ2-7
size: .
V: TRBV7-2
D: TRBD1
CDR3: CASSPPGQGYEQYF
DNA: TGTGCCAGCAGCCCACCGGGACAGGGCTACGAGCAGTACTTC

J: TRBJ2-7
size: .
V: TRBV18
D: .
CDR3: CASSPQFGQGPYEQYF
DNA: TGTGCCAGCTCACCACAGTTTGGGCAGGGGCCCTACGAGCAGTACTTC

J: TRBJ2-7
size: large
V: TRBV5-6
D: .
CDR3: CASSDSTVTYEQYF
DNA: TGTGCCAGCAGCGACTCGACAGTTACCTACGAGCAGTACTTC

J: TRBJ1-5
size: .
V: TRBV7-2
D: .
CDR3: CASSLNGGLRNQPQHF
DNA: TGTGCCAGCAGCTTAAATGGAGGGTTGCGCAATCAGCCCCAGCATTTT

J: TRBJ2-7
size: .
V: TRBV10-3
D: .
CDR3: CAISDILGPADEQYF
DNA: TGTGCCATCAGCGATATACTGGGCCCAGCGGACGAGCAGTACTTC

J: TRBJ1-3
size: once
V: TRBV9
D: .
CDR3: CASSPPGQGFSGNTIYF
DNA: TGTGCCAGCAGCCCTCCGGGTCAAGGTTTTTCTGGAAACACCATATATTTT

J: TRBJ1-2
size: .
V: TRBV5-8
D: .
CDR3: CASSPIYGYTF
DNA: TGTGCCAGCAGCCCTATCTATGGCTACACCTTC

J: TRBJ1-2
size: .
V: TRBV15
D: TRBD1
CDR3: CATSRDRGANYGYTF
DNA: TGTGCCACCAGCAGAGACAGGGGGGCGAACTATGGCTACACCTTC

J: TRBJ2-5
size: once
V: TRBV7-9
D: .
CDR3: CASSSRESRTEETQYF
DNA: TGTGCCAGCAGCTCTCGCGAATCCAGGACAGAAGAGACCCAGTACTTC

J: TRBJ1-1
size: .
V: TRBV6-6
D: TRBD1
CDR3: CASSSQGATEAFF
DNA: TGTGCCAGCAGCTCCCAGGGGGCGACTGAAGCTTTCTTT

J: TRBJ1-1
size: .
V: TRBV5-6
D: .
CDR3: CASSPTGNTEAFF
DNA: TGTGCCAGCAGCCCGACTGGGAACACTGAAGCTTTCTTT

J: TRBJ1-5
size: few
V: TRBV28
D: TRBD1
CDR3: CASSLGQGGTQPQHF
DNA: TGTGCCAGCAGTTTGGGACAGGGGGGGACTCAGCCCCAGCATTTT

J: TRBJ1-3
size: .
V: TRBV10-2
D: .
CDR3: CASSPWDTARSGNTIYF
DNA: TGCGCCAGCAGTCCCTGGGACACCGCCAGATCTGGAAACACCATATATTTT

J: TRBJ2-7
size: .
V: TRBV28
D: .
CDR3: CASSFWGNIYEQYF
DNA: TGTGCCAGCAGTTTTTGGGGGAATATTTACGAGCAGTACTTC

J: TRBJ1-5
size: .
V: TRBV11-3
D: .
CDR3: CASNGGGQPQHF
DNA: TGTGCCAGCAATGGGGGGGGGCAGCCCCAGCATTTT

J: TRBJ1-1
size: .
V: TRBV28
D: .
CDR3: CASSHRSGAEAFF
DNA: TGTGCCAGCAGCCACCGGAGTGGGGCTGAAGCTTTCTTT

J: TRBJ2-3
size: once
V: TRBV2
D: .
CDR3: CASGQDTQYF
DNA: TGTGCCAGCGGACAAGATACGCAGTATTTT

J: TRBJ2-2
size: .
V: TRBV28
D: .
CDR3: CASSLREDRSYTGELFF
DNA: TGTGCCAGCAGTTTACGAGAGGACAGATCTTACACCGGGGAGCTGTTTTTT

J: TRBJ1-1
size: .
V: TRBV4-1
D: .
CDR3: CASSQDNSFLPEAFF
DNA: TGCGCCAGCAGCCAAGATAACAGTTTCCTCCCTGAAGCTTTCTTT

J: TRBJ1-5
size: .
V: TRBV9
D: TRBD1
CDR3: CASSHLGQGSNQPQHF
DNA: TGTGCCAGCAGCCATTTGGGACAGGGCAGCAATCAGCCCCAGCATTTT

J: TRBJ1-1
size: .
V: TRBV5-8
D: .
CDR3: CASSLGDTEAFF
DNA: TGTGCCAGCAGCTTGGGAGACACTGAAGCTTTCTTT